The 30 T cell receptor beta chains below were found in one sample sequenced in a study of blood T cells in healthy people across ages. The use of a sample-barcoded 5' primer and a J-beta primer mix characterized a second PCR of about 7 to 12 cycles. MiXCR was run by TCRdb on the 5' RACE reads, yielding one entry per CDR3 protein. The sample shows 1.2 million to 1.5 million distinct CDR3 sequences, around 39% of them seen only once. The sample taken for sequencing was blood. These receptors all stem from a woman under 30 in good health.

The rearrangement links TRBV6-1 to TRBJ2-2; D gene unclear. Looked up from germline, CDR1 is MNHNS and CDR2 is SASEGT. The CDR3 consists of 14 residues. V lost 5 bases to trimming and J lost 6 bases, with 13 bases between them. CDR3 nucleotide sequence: TGTGCCAGCAGTCTCCTGACTGTGGCCGGGGAGCTGTTTTTT. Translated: CASSLLTVAGELFF.

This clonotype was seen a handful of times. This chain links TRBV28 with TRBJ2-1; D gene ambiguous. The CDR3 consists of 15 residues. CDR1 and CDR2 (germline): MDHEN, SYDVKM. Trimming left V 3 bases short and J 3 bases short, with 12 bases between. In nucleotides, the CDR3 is TGTGCCAGCAGTTTTAGGGTCAGGCTCTACAATGAGCAGTTCTTC. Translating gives CASSFRVRLYNEQFF.

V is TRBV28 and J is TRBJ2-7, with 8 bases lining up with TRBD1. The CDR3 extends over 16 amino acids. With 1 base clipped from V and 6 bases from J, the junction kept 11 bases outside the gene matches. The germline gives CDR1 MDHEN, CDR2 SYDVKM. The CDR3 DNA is TGTGCCAGCAGTTTATATTCCCAGGGGGCGCCGTCCGAGCAGTACTTC. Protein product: CASSLYSQGAPSEQYF.

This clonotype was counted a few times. In DNA, the CDR3 is TGTGCCAGCAGCCCCGGACTAGCGGGGGGGATAAATACGCAGTATTTT. It encodes CASSPGLAGGINTQYF. The rearrangement uses TRBV3-1 and TRBJ2-3, with 15 bases aligning to TRBD2. This CDR3 is built from 16 residues. The germline V gene has CDR1 LGHDT and CDR2 YNNKEL (reference sequence). V was pared by 4 bases and J by 7 bases, with 6 bases of the junction left unmatched.

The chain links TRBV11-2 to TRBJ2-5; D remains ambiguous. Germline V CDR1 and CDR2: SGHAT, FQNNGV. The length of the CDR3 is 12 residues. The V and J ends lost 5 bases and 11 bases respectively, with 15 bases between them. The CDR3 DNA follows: TGTGCCAGCAGCCCCTCCGGGTTTGAGCAGTACTTC. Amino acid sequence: CASSPSGFEQYF.

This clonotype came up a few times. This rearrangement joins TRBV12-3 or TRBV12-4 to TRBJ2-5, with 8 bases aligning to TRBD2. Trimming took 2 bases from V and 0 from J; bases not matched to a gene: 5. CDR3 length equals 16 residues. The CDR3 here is CASSLIPSGYQETQYF. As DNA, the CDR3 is TGTGCCAGCAGTTTAATCCCTAGCGGGTACCAAGAGACCCAGTACTTC.

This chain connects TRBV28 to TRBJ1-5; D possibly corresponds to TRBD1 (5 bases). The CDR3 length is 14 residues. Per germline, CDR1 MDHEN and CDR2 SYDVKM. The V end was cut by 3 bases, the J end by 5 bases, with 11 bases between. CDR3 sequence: CASSFFRDDQPQHF. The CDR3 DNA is TGTGCCAGCAGTTTCTTCAGGGACGATCAGCCCCAGCATTTT.

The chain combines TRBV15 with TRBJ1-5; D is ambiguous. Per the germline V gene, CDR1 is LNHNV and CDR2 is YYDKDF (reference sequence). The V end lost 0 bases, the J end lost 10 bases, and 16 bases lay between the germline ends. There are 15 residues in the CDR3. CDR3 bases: TGTGCCACCAGCAGAGAGGAAGGGCTATTGATACCCCAGCATTTT. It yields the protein CATSREEGLLIPQHF.

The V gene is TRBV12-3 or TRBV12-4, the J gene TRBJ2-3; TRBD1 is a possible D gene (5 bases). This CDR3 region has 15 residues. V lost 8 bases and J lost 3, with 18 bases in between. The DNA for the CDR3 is TGTGCCAGCCCCCCTCTGGGGCAGGGTACAGATACGCAGTATTTT. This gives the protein CASPPLGQGTDTQYF.

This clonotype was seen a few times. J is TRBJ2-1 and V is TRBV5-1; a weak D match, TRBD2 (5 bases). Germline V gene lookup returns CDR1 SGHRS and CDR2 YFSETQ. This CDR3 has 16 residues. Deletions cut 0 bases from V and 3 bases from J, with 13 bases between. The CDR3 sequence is CASSLGGRIYYNEQFF. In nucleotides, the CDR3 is TGCGCCAGCAGCTTGGGAGGGCGGATTTACTACAATGAGCAGTTCTTC.

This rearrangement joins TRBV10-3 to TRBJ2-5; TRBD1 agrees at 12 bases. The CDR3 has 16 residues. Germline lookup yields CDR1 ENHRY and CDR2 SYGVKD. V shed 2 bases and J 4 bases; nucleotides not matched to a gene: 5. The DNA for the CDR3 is TGTGCCATCAGTGAGAATATGGGACAGGGGGCAGAGACCCAGTACTTC. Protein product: CAISENMGQGAETQYF.

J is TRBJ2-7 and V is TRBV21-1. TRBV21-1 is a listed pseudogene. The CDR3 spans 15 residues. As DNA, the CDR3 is TGTGCCAGCAGCAAAGATGGCCACTTCTTCCACGAGCAGTACTTC. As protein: CASSKDGHFFHEQYF.

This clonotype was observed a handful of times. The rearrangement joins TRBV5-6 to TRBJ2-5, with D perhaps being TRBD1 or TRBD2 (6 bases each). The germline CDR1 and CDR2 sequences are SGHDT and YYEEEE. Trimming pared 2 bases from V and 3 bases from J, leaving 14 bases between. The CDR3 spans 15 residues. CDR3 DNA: TGTGCCAGCAGCTTTTGGGGGGCGCGAGAAGAGACCCAGTACTTC. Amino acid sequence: CASSFWGAREETQYF.

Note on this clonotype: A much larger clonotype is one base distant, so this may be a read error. The CDR3 loop reads CASSVGGLWGYTF. For the CDR3, the DNA is TGTGCCAGCAGCGTGGGCGGGCTTTGGGGCTACACCTTC. The V and J genes are TRBV5-5 and TRBJ1-2, with D hard to call. CDR1 and CDR2 from the germline V gene are SGHKS and YYEKEE (reference sequence). The CDR3 contains 13 residues. The V gene lost 4 bases and the J gene lost 8 bases, with 15 bases spanning the gap. Together with reference TRBV5-5 and TRBJ1-2, the CDR3 gives the full variable domain: DAGVTQSPTHLIKTRGQQVTLRCSPISGHKSVSWYQQVLGQGPQFIFQYYEKEERGRGNFPDRFSARQFPNYSSELNVNALLLGDSALYLCASSVGGLWGYTFGSGTRLTVV.

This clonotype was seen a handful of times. This CDR3 is CASSSRLAGVTDTQYF. The CDR3 DNA is TGTGCCAGCAGTTCGCGACTAGCGGGAGTCACAGATACGCAGTATTTT. The chain combines TRBV12-3 or TRBV12-4 with TRBJ2-3; 12 bases map to TRBD2. Losses at the gene ends were 4 bases for V and 2 bases for J; bases not matched to a gene: 4. The CDR3 has 16 residues.

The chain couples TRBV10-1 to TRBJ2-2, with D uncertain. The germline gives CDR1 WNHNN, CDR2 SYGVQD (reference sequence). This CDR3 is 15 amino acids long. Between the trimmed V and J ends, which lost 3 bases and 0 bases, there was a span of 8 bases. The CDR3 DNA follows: TGCGCCAGCAGTGACCCAGGTGCGAACACCGGGGAGCTGTTTTTT. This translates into CASSDPGANTGELFF.

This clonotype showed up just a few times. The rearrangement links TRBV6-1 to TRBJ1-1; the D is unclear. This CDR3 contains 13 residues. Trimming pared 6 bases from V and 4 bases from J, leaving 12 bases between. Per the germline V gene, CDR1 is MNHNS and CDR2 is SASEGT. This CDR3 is CASREGSITEAFF. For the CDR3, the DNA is TGTGCCAGCAGGGAGGGCAGTATCACTGAAGCTTTCTTT.

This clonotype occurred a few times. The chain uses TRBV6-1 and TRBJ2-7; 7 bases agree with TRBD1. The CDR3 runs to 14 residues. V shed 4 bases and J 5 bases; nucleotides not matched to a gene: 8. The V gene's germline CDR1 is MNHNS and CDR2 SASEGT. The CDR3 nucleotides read TGTGCCAGCAGTGTTGGGACAGAAGCGAACGAGCAGTACTTC. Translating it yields CASSVGTEANEQYF.

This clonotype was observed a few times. This CDR3 reads CASSQEGGSGNYGYTF. CDR3 nucleotides: TGTGCCAGCAGCCAAGAAGGGGGGAGCGGTAACTATGGCTACACCTTC. The chain employs TRBV4-2 and TRBJ1-2, with a tentative D call TRBD1 (6 bases). The V gene lost 0 bases and the J gene lost 1 base, with 12 bases spanning the gap. The CDR3 totals 16 residues. Germline-derived CDR1 and CDR2 are LGHNA and YNFKEQ.

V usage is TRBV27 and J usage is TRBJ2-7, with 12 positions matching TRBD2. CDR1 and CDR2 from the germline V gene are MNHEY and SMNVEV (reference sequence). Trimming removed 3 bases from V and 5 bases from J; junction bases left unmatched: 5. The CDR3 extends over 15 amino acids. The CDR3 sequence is CASSFGASGRDEQYF. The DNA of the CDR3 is TGTGCCAGCAGTTTCGGGGCTAGCGGGAGGGACGAGCAGTACTTC.

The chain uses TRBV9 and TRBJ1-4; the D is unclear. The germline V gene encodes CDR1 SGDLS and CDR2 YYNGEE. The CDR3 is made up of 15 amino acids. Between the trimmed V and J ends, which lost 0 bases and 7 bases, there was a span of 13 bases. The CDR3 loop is CASSVGGQIGEKLFF. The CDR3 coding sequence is TGTGCCAGCAGCGTAGGAGGCCAGATCGGTGAAAAACTGTTTTTT.

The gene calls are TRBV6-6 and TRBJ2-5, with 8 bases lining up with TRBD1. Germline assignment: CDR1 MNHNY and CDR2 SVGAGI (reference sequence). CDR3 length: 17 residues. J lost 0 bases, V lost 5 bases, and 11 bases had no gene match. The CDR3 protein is CASSQWTGKVHQETQYF. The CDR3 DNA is TGTGCCAGCAGTCAATGGACAGGGAAAGTTCACCAAGAGACCCAGTACTTC.

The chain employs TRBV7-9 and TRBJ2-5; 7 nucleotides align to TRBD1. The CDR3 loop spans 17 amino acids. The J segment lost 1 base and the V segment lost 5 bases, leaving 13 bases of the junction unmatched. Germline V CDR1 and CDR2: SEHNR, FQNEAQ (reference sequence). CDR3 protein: CASSPARTGALQETQYF. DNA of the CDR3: TGTGCCAGCAGCCCTGCCCGGACAGGAGCCCTCCAAGAGACCCAGTACTTC.

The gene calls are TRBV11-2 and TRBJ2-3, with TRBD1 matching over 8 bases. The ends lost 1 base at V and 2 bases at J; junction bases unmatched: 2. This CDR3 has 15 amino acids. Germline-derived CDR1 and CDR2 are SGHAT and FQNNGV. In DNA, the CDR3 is TGTGCCAGCAGCTTAGGGACAGGGAACACAGATACGCAGTATTTT. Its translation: CASSLGTGNTDTQYF.

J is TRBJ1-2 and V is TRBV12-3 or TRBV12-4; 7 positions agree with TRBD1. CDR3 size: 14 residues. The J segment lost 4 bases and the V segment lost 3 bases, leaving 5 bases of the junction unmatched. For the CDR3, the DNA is TGTGCCAGCAGTTTGGGGACAGAGACCTATGGCTACACCTTC. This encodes CASSLGTETYGYTF.

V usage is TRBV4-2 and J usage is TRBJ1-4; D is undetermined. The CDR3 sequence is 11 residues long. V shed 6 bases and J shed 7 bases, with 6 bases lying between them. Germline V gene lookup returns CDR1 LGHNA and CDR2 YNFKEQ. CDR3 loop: CASRLSEKLFF. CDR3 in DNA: TGTGCCAGCAGGTTGAGTGAAAAACTGTTTTTT.

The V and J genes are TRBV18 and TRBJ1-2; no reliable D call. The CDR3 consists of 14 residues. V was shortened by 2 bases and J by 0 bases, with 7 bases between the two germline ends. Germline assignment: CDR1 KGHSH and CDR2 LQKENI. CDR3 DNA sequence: TGTGCCAGCTCACCAGGTTTTGCTAACTATGGCTACACCTTC. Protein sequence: CASSPGFANYGYTF.

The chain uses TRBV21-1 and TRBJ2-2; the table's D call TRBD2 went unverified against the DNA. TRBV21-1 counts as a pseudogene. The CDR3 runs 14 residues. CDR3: CASGNGLNTGELFF. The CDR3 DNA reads TGTGCCAGCGGCAACGGACTTAACACCGGGGAGCTGTTTTTT.

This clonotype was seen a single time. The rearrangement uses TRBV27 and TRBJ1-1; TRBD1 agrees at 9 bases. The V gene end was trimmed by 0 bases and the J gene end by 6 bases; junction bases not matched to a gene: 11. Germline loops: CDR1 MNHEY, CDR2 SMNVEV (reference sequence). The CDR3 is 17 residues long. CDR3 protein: CASSLSIGTGKTPEAFF. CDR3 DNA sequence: TGTGCCAGCAGTTTATCGATCGGGACAGGGAAGACCCCTGAAGCTTTCTTT.

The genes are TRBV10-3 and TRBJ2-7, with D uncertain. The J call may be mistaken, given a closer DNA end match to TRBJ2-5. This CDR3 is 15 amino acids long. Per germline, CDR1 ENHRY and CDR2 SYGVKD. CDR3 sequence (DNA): TGTGCCATCAGTGAGTCGGGTCGGCAGGTTGAGACCCAGTACTTC. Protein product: CAISESGRQVETQYF.